This T cell receptor beta chain was identified during a study of blood T cells in healthy people across ages (dated by TCRdb to the mid-2010s). Context from the whole study: In model experiments, roughly one uniquely barcoded TCR beta cDNA molecule per two T cells was captured by template switching. Age-related changes in TCR beta repertoire diversity were measured in the study by deep sequencing normalized with unique cDNA molecular identifiers. Four age groups were formed from the donors: young (average about 16 years), middle-aged (approximately 42), aged (approximately 60) and long-lived (approximately 78). To avoid experimental bias, donors of different ages were distributed randomly across sequencing lanes. For two donors (one aged 18 to 30 and one aged 80 or older), the study analyzed two additional independent replicas of 1 million unique cDNA reads from the same blood draw. On the study overall, not on this receptor specifically: A strong correlation was found between observed TCR beta diversity and the percentage of naive T cells measured by flow cytometry. As age increased, observed TCR beta diversity per million T cells dropped in a roughly linear way, and a significant reduction was already evident by age roughly 40. The long-lived group showed more naive CD4+ T cells, fewer expanded clones and increased TCR diversity than the aged group, suggesting age selection. Because the CMV infection status of the donors was unknown, age-related changes in expanded clonotypes may potentially have been confounded. Since profiling was done on bulk unsorted PBMCs, naive and antigen-experienced compartments could not be conclusively compared. Estimates of total diversity based on one million sequenced T cells were considered lower bounds and underestimates.

The method behind the library was 5' RACE. Sequenced using an Illumina HiSeq 2500. The second PCR ran for roughly 7 to 11 cycles and used a J-beta primer mix along with a sample-barcoded 5' primer. A template-switch 5' adaptor carrying 12 random nucleotides introduced a unique molecular identifier onto each TCR beta cDNA molecule. Each sample yielded at least 3 million CDR3-containing paired-end reads. First-strand cDNA was synthesized from all RNA with the Mint cDNA synthesis kit, primed by a TRBC-specific oligonucleotide. Following uracil-DNA glycosylase treatment, all cDNA underwent a first 18-cycle PCR with the universal primers M1SS and BC2_uni_R. For the original study's pipeline: For normalization, 1 million high-quality reads were randomly selected from each sample, with every read carrying a distinct molecular identifier. Instead of being binned into consensus sequences, reads with shared molecular identifiers were discarded. CDR3 identification, clonotype clustering and error correction used MiTCR with a Q25 quality threshold and the strictest error-elimination algorithm. A nonparametric unseen species model using Euler transformation provided a lower-bound estimate of total TCR beta diversity. TCRdb's own reprocessing of the public reads used fastp at Q25 and MiXCR and kept productive beta chains. Rows are unified per CDR3 protein, each entry keeping the most common DNA and genes. It is TCRdb's table, rather than the study itself, that gives the V and J calls and clone size. Across this sample there are under 2 million distinct CDR3 sequences, with around 36% seen only once. The biggest ten clones account for 10% to 12% of the sample.

Donors were a few dozen systemically healthy Caucasian individuals from Russia aged roughly 6 to 95 years. Approximately 10 milliliters of peripheral blood were collected from each donor into EDTA-treated Vacutainer tubes. Ficoll-Paque density-gradient centrifugation was used to isolate PBMCs, with at least 6 million obtained per sample. Total RNA was extracted from PBMCs with Trizol reagent, with at least 6 micrograms obtained per sample. For every donor, an aliquot of PBMCs went through flow cytometry to measure the percentages of naive CD45RAhigh/CD27high T cells. As regards this clonotype: Its antigen remains undetermined. This sequence may be a read error, since a much larger clone differs from it by one base.

Spanning cysteine to phenylalanine, the CDR3 consists of 15 amino acids. Of all the DNA, just the CDR3 is kept, 45 bases in frame from base 1. What was sequenced was blood. The receptor was isolated from a woman aged 25 to 39 in good health. The chain joins TRBV12-3 or TRBV12-4 to TRBJ1-2; the D gene assignment is ambiguous. At the DNA level, the sequence is TGTGTCAGCAGTTTAGCGAGGTGGCCACACTATGGCTACACCTTC. Its protein product is CVSSLARWPHYGYTF.